The 5 T cell receptor beta chains reported below all come from one sample, sequenced in a study of sequential checkpoint blockade in melanoma. Repertoires were generated with immunoSEQ multiplex PCR, while TCRdb's copy carries only in-frame clones and drops some. Among 25,000 to 35,000 clones listed, approximately 91% were seen once. Treatment: randomized to nivolumab then ipilimumab (arm A) or the reverse (arm B). The sequencing here drew on CD8+ T cells sorted from blood (inferred from file names), taken from a patient given nivolumab and ipilimumab in sequence. The source of these receptors is a human donor with melanoma.

The table lists this clone with a count of one. The chain recombines TRBV6-5 with TRBJ1-5; 8 bases map to TRBD1. J was trimmed by 0 bases and V by 5 bases; bases with no gene match: 3. In germline, CDR1 is MNHEY, CDR2 SVGAGI. This CDR3 is 15 amino acids long. CDR3 bases: TGTGCCAGCAGTCTGACAGGGGATAGCAATCAGCCCCAGCATTTT. Its protein is CASSLTGDSNQPQHF.

The chain employs TRBV2 and TRBJ1-2; D unresolved. With 3 bases removed from V and 3 bases from J, the gap between germline ends came to 17 bases. The length of the CDR3 is 16 residues. CDR1 is SNHLY, CDR2 FYNNEI, per germline. The CDR3 sequence: CASSDSTASSDYGYTF. The CDR3 nucleotides read TGTGCCAGCAGTGATTCCACGGCGAGCAGCGACTATGGCTACACCTTC. Complete variable domain (other parts from reference TRBV2 and TRBJ1-2): EPEVTQTPSHQVTQMGQEVILRCVPISNHLYFYWYRQILGQKVEFLVSFYNNEISEKSEIFDDQFSVERPDGSNFTLKIRSTKLEDSAMYFCASSDSTASSDYGYTFGSGTRLTVV.

This clone has only a few counts. The chain links TRBV9 to TRBJ1-2, with D perhaps TRBD1 (6 bases). Trimming took 3 bases from V and 4 from J, leaving 22 bases between them. Germline lookup yields CDR1 SGDLS and CDR2 YYNGEE. This CDR3 region has 17 residues. The CDR3 region is CASSGIAGHLVGYGYTF. In DNA form, the CDR3 reads TGTGCCAGCAGCGGAATAGCGGGACATTTGGTAGGCTATGGCTACACCTTC.

This clone occurred a few times. This chain connects TRBV11-2 to TRBJ1-5, with TRBD1 matching over 7 bases. Looked up from germline, CDR1 is SGHAT and CDR2 is FQNNGV. V lost 1 base, J lost 3 bases, and 3 bases stayed unmatched. The CDR3 runs 15 residues. CDR3 loop: CASSLGQGPNQPQHF. The CDR3, as DNA: TGTGCCAGCAGCTTAGGACAGGGACCCAATCAGCCCCAGCATTTT.

The chain is built from TRBV7-8 and TRBJ1-6; D might be TRBD1 (5 bases). Germline V gene data show CDR1 as SGHVS and CDR2 as FQNEAQ. This CDR3 region has 14 residues. Between the trimmed V and J ends, which lost 3 bases and 7 bases, there was a span of 10 bases. CDR3 in amino acids: CASSLGGRNSPLHF. The CDR3 region has the DNA TGTGCCAGCAGCTTGGGGGGACGGAATTCACCCCTCCACTTT.